Below, 9 T cell receptor beta chains from the same sample are listed, as sequenced in a study of OX40 agonist ivuxolimab in advanced cancers. This table comes from immunoSEQ multiplex PCR, and its TCRdb copy is limited to in-frame clones, with some not included. The sample carries tens of thousands of clones, about 94% recorded once. The input for sequencing was CD4+ or CD8+ T cells sorted from blood, taken in a trial of the OX40 agonist ivuxolimab. The receptors originated from an adult with an advanced solid tumor such as melanoma, head and neck, liver or kidney cancer.

The chain combines TRBV4-3 with TRBJ1-2; the D is unclear. V shed 1 base and J shed 2 bases, with 11 bases lying between them. The CDR3 extends over 15 amino acids. CDR1 LGHNA and CDR2 YSLEER come from the germline V gene. The CDR3 is CASSQGYPANYGYTF. Written as DNA, the CDR3 is TGCGCCAGCAGCCAAGGTTACCCTGCCAACTATGGCTACACCTTC.

This clone showed up just once. The rearrangement links TRBV7-9 to TRBJ2-1; 9 positions agree with TRBD1. Germline lookup yields CDR1 SEHNR and CDR2 FQNEAQ (reference sequence). The CDR3 contains 18 residues. V was pared by 5 bases and J by 0 bases, with 11 bases of the junction left unmatched. The CDR3 bases are TGTGCCAGCAGCGGATCGGGACAGGGCGAAAGCTCCTACAATGAGCAGTTCTTC. Residues: CASSGSGQGESSYNEQFF. Filled out from reference TRBV7-9 and TRBJ2-1, the complete variable domain reads DTGVSQNPRHKITKRGQNVTFRCDPISEHNRLYWYRQTLGQGPEFLTYFQNEAQLEKSRLLSDRFSAERPKGSFSTLEIQRTEQGDSAMYLCASSGSGQGESSYNEQFFGPGTRLTVL.

The gene calls are TRBV15 and TRBJ1-4, with 7 bases fitting TRBD1. Germline V CDR1 and CDR2: LNHNV, YYDKDF (reference sequence). V gave up 0 bases and J gave up 4 bases; unmatched junction bases: 8. CDR3 length equals 17 residues. CDR3 DNA sequence: TGTGCCACCAGCAGAGATCAGAGGGGACAGCTTAATGAAAAACTGTTTTTT. Protein sequence: CATSRDQRGQLNEKLFF.

The chain uses TRBV5-8 and TRBJ2-7; D ambiguous. The CDR3 is 14 amino acids. Trimming took 4 bases from V and 2 from J, leaving 13 bases between them. CDR1 is SGHTS and CDR2 is YDEGEE in the germline V gene. The CDR3 loop reads CASSPKQIAYEQYF. CDR3 in DNA: TGTGCCAGCAGCCCCAAACAGATTGCCTACGAGCAGTACTTC.

The V call is TRBV5-5, the J call TRBJ2-4; the D is unclear. With 0 bases removed from V and 0 bases from J, the gap between germline ends came to 7 bases. Germline V CDR1 and CDR2: SGHKS, YYEKEE (reference sequence). This CDR3 has 15 residues. The CDR3 coding sequence is TGTGCCAGCAGCTTGGGTCCGGGAGCCAAAAACATTCAGTACTTC. Protein sequence: CASSLGPGAKNIQYF.

V and J are TRBV27 and TRBJ2-1; D possibly corresponds to TRBD2 (6 bases). The CDR3 spans 14 residues. V lost 4 bases and J lost 4, with 11 bases in between. The V gene's germline CDR1 is MNHEY and CDR2 SMNVEV (reference sequence). CDR3 protein: CASSWGLLYNEQFF. The CDR3 coding sequence is TGTGCCAGCAGTTGGGGACTTCTTTACAATGAGCAGTTCTTC.

The V gene is TRBV9, the J gene TRBJ2-4, with TRBD1 matching over 9 bases. The CDR3 length is 18 residues. The V gene's germline CDR1 is SGDLS and CDR2 YYNGEE. After removal of 3 bases from V and 2 bases from J, the junction contained 12 bases not matched to a gene. The CDR3 nucleotides are TGTGCCAGCAGCGCCACCGGGACAGGGATGATGTCCAAAAACATTCAGTACTTC. Its translation: CASSATGTGMMSKNIQYF. The entire variable domain, with the rest obtained from reference TRBV9 and TRBJ2-4, is as follows: DSGVTQTPKHLITATGQRVTLRCSPRSGDLSVYWYQQSLDQGLQFLIQYYNGEERAKGNILERFSAQQFPDLHSELNLSSLELGDSALYFCASSATGTGMMSKNIQYFGAGTRLSVL.

This rearrangement joins TRBV11-3 to TRBJ1-3; D is uncertain. Per germline, CDR1 SGHNT and CDR2 YENEEA. The V and J ends lost 4 bases and 0 bases respectively, with 4 bases between them. The CDR3 totals 13 residues. CDR3 sequence reads: CASSSISGNTIYF. CDR3 bases: TGTGCCAGCAGCTCAATCTCTGGAAACACCATATATTTT.

This chain connects TRBV5-1 to TRBJ2-2, with a weak D call TRBD2 (5 bases). CDR3 length equals 14 residues. Germline V CDR1 and CDR2: SGHRS, YFSETQ. The ends were cut back, 3 bases at V and 2 bases at J, with 8 bases in the middle. CDR3 amino acids: CASSSDFNTGELFF. The CDR3 nucleotides read TGCGCCAGCAGCTCGGACTTTAACACCGGGGAGCTGTTTTTT.